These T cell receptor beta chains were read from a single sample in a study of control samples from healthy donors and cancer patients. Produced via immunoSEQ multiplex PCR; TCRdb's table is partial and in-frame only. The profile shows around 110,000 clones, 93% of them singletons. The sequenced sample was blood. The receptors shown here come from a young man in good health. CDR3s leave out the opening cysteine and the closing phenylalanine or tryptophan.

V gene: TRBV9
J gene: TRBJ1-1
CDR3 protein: ASSVADTEAF

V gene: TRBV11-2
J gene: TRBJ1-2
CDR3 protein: ASSSNEGSQT

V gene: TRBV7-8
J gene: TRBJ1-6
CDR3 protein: ASSSGGLRSPLH

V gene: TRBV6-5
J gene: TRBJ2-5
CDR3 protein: ASRTSGSQETQY

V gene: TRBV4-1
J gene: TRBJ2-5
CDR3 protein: ASSQAGLRETQY

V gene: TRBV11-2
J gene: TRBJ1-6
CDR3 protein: ASSETSSYNSPLH

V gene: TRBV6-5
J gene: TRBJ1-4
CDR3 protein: ASSPSTGLNEKLF

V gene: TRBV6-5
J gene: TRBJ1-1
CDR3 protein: ASSVRGASEAF

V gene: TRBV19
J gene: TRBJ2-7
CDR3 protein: ASSGTDSSYEQY

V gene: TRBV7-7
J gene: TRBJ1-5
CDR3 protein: ASSHTGTGMDQPQH

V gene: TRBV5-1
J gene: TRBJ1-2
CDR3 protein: ASGLDRGSNYGYT

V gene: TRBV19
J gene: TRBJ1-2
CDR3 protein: ASSSQRDGSNYGYT

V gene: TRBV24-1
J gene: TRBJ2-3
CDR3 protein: ATMGGGPLDTQY

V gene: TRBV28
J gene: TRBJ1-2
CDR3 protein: ASSRPSAYGYT

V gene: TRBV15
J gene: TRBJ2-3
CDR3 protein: ATSIRTGGPDTQY

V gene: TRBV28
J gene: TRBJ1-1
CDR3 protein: ASTINRGQQAF

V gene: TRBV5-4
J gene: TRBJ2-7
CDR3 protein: ASREGLAGAYEQY

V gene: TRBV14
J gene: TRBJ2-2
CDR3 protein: ASSQTSRTGELF

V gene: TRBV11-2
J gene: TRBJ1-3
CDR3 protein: ASSLNLYSGNTIY

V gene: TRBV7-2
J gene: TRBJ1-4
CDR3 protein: ASSSGPPTEKLF

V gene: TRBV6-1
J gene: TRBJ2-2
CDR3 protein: ASSEQLTGELF

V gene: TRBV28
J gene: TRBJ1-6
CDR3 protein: ASNLPAGYNSPLH

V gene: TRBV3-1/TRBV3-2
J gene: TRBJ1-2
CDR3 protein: ASSLREGYT

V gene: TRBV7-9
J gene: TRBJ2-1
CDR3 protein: ASSVGTAYNEQF

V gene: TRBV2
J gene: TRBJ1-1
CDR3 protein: ASSEEGRTEAF

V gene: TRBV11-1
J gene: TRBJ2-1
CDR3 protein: ASSPLTGLNNEQF

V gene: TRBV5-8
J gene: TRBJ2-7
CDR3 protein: TSSLRVRKDEQY

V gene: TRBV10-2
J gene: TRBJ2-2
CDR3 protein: ASSESAPIAGELF

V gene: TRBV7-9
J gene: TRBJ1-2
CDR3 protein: ASSPLGGTENYGYT

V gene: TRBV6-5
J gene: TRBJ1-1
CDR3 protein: ASSSHMAEAF

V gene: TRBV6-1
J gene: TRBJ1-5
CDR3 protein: ASSEAPGSYQPQH

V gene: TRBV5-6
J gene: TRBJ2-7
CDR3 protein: ASSLIEAHYEQY

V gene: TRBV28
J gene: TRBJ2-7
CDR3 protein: ASSPQGLSYEQY

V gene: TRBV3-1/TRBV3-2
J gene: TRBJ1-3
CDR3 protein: ASTPLSSGNTIY

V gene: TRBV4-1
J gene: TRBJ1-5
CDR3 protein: ASSQEVGQPQH

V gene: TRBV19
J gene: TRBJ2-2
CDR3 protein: ASSIVVREGGTGELF

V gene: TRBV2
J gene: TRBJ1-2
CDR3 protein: ASRGTVYGYT

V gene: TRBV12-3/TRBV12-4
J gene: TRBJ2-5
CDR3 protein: ASSQKGETQY

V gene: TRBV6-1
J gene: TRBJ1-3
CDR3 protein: ASSKGTLSSGNTIY

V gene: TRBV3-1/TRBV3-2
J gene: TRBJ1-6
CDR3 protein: ASSQDGVGSPLH

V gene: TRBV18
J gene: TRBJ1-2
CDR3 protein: ASSATHGQGVRYT

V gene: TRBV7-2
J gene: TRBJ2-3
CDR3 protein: ASSLSGINTDTQY

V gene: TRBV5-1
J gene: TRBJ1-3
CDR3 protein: ASSSRTGGTQSGSGNTIY

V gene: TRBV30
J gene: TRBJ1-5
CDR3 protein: AWSRLPGTNQPQH

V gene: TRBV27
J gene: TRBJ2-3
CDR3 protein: ASSLATSTDTQY

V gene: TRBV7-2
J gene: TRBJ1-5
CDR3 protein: ASSLTPGGRVWNQPQH